These 28 T cell receptor beta chains were sequenced from one sample in a study of cytomegalovirus exposure and HLA in healthy donors. The PCR employed 60 Vbeta primers together with 13 Jbeta primers. The repertoire was sequenced with immunoSEQ multiplex PCR; TCRdb's copy has only in-frame clones and lacks some. This sample carries 200,000 or so clones, approximately 80% of them seen once, and the ten largest clones take 1.3% to 1.5%. Sequenced input: PBMCs. These receptors were taken from a girl under 18 in good health and CMV-seronegative.

This clone occurred once. This chain joins TRBV28 and TRBJ1-2, with D hard to call. This CDR3 is 14 amino acids long. Germline-derived CDR1 and CDR2 are MDHEN and SYDVKM. V gave up 2 bases and J gave up 5 bases, with 12 bases separating them. The CDR3 sequence is CASSLGHTMYGYTF. The CDR3 DNA follows: TGTGCCAGCAGTTTAGGCCACACGATGTATGGCTACACCTTC.

This chain connects TRBV18 to TRBJ2-6, with D tentatively TRBD2 (6 bases). The CDR3 covers 15 residues. The V end was cut by 6 bases, the J end by 0 bases, with 9 bases between. Germline V lookup: CDR1 KGHSH, CDR2 LQKENI. CDR3 nucleotide sequence: TGTGCCAGCTCCTTGGGAGGCTCTGGGGCCAACGTCCTGACTTTC. This translates into CASSLGGSGANVLTF.

The chain links TRBV10-1 to TRBJ1-2; 9 bases fit TRBD1. V shed 4 bases, J shed 7 bases, and the junction held 7 bases outside the gene matches. From germline, CDR1 is WNHNN and CDR2 SYGVQD (reference sequence). This CDR3 region has 14 residues. CDR3 sequence reads: CASSARQGDGGYTF. DNA for the CDR3: TGCGCCAGCAGTGCAAGACAGGGGGACGGTGGCTACACCTTC.

This clone was picked up one time. The chain is built from TRBV2 and TRBJ1-2; no definite D call. The length of the CDR3 is 15 residues. V was shortened by 4 bases and J by 1 base, with 13 bases between the two germline ends. CDR1 is SNHLY and CDR2 is FYNNEI in the germline V gene. Here the CDR3 DNA reads TGTGCCAGCAGTGTTAGCCCCGCATTTAACTATGGCTACACCTTC. This gives the protein CASSVSPAFNYGYTF. The variable domain in full, completed from reference TRBV2 and TRBJ1-2, reads EPEVTQTPSHQVTQMGQEVILRCVPISNHLYFYWYRQILGQKVEFLVSFYNNEISEKSEIFDDQFSVERPDGSNFTLKIRSTKLEDSAMYFCASSVSPAFNYGYTFGSGTRLTVV.

The gene calls are TRBV6-6 and TRBJ1-1; 7 bases agree with TRBD1. The CDR3 consists of 14 residues. Germline V gene sequence: CDR1 MNHNY, CDR2 SVGAGI (reference sequence). Trimming took 6 bases from V and 5 from J; bases not matched to a gene: 9. The CDR3 bases are TGTGCCAGCAGCCTGACAGGGCGGCAAACTGAAGCTTTCTTT. Protein product: CASSLTGRQTEAFF.

This rearrangement joins TRBV7-2 to TRBJ1-3; D call uncertain. The CDR3 runs 15 residues. Germline-derived CDR1 and CDR2 are SGHTA and FQGNSA. The germline V and J ends were trimmed by 1 base and 2 bases, with 9 bases remaining between them. CDR3 nucleotides: TGTGCCAGCAGCTTAGGCCGCACACCTGGAAACACCATATATTTT. It codes for CASSLGRTPGNTIYF.

V is TRBV15 and J is TRBJ2-2; 10 nucleotides match TRBD2. Unmatched junction bases numbered 7, after V lost 10 bases and J lost 5 bases. Germline loops: CDR1 LNHNV, CDR2 YYDKDF (reference sequence). The CDR3 is 14 amino acids. CDR3 sequence: CASSAGGGTGELFF. The CDR3 nucleotides read TGTGCCAGTTCAGCGGGAGGGGGAACCGGGGAGCTGTTTTTT.

The chain employs TRBV6-5 and TRBJ2-1; perhaps TRBD2 as D (5 bases). This CDR3 region has 14 residues. The germline gives CDR1 MNHEY, CDR2 SVGAGI. V was cut by 5 bases and J by 4 bases, with 12 bases left in between. In DNA form, the CDR3 reads TGTGCCAGCAGTCCTGCACTAGGGTACAATGAGCAGTTCTTC. This encodes CASSPALGYNEQFF.

V is TRBV11-2 and J is TRBJ2-1; no clear D gene. The length of the CDR3 is 11 residues. V was pared by 2 bases and J by 10 bases, with 6 bases between. The germline V gene has CDR1 SGHAT and CDR2 FQNNGV. This chain's CDR3 is CASSLKSEQFF. The CDR3 coding sequence is TGTGCCAGCAGCTTAAAATCGGAGCAGTTCTTC.

This rearrangement joins TRBV30 to TRBJ1-5; D unclear. The CDR3 runs 18 residues. Trimming removed 3 bases from V and 1 base from J, with 22 bases in between. CDR1 and CDR2 from the germline V gene are GTSNPN and SVGIG (reference sequence). CDR3 DNA sequence: TGTGCCTGGAGGGAATCAATTCCTGGGCTCCCCAGCAATCAGCCCCAGCATTTT. Protein sequence: CAWRESIPGLPSNQPQHF.

V is TRBV27 and J is TRBJ1-1; D perhaps matches TRBD1 (5 bases). Per the germline V gene, CDR1 is MNHEY and CDR2 is SMNVEV (reference sequence). The CDR3 totals 14 residues. The ends were cut back, 2 bases at V and 0 bases at J, with 7 bases in the middle. This CDR3 is CASSLGRVNTEAFF. The CDR3 region has the DNA TGTGCCAGCAGTTTAGGCAGGGTGAACACTGAAGCTTTCTTT.

The genes are TRBV28 and TRBJ1-2; D ambiguous. With 11 bases removed from V and 0 bases from J, the gap between germline ends came to 13 bases. The CDR3 runs to 13 residues. Germline V CDR1 and CDR2: MDHEN, SYDVKM. The CDR3: CAAGRSANYGYTF. Here the CDR3 DNA reads TGTGCCGCCGGGAGAAGCGCTAACTATGGCTACACCTTC.

The chain combines TRBV4-2 with TRBJ2-5; 7 nucleotides line up with TRBD2. Germline V gives CDR1 LGHNA, CDR2 YNFKEQ. The trim removed 3 bases at V and 3 bases at J, leaving 7 bases unmatched. The length of the CDR3 is 15 residues. The CDR3 region has the DNA TGTGCCAGCAGCCATGGGGGGAGCGGGGAAGAGACCCAGTACTTC. Residues: CASSHGGSGEETQYF.

This clone turned up a few times. The V call is TRBV10-2, the J call TRBJ1-1; D is undetermined. Per germline, CDR1 WSHSY and CDR2 SAAADI. V lost 8 bases and J lost 1, with 11 bases in between. This CDR3 has 13 residues. This CDR3 is CASFPDSNTEAFF. The CDR3 nucleotides are TGCGCCAGCTTCCCGGACTCGAACACTGAAGCTTTCTTT.

The rearrangement links TRBV4-3 to TRBJ1-2; possible D gene TRBD1, 6 bases. The CDR3 has 15 residues. Trimming pared 0 bases from V and 2 bases from J, leaving 10 bases between. CDR1 is LGHNA and CDR2 is YSLEER in the germline V gene. This CDR3 reads CASSQDQGRNYGYTF. DNA for the CDR3: TGCGCCAGCAGCCAAGATCAGGGGCGAAACTATGGCTACACCTTC.

This chain links TRBV27 with TRBJ1-2, with 8 bases matching TRBD1. J gave up 4 bases and V 7 bases, and 14 bases lay outside the gene matches. Germline-derived CDR1 and CDR2 are MNHEY and SMNVEV (reference sequence). The CDR3 extends over 16 amino acids. CDR3 nucleotide sequence: TGTGCCAGCATGTCGGTCCAGGGGGCTTCGATCTATGGCTACACCTTC. Residues: CASMSVQGASIYGYTF.

CDR3 in amino acids: CSAYLNTEAFF. The CDR3 DNA sequence: TGCAGTGCCTACCTAAACACTGAAGCTTTCTTT. This sequence joins TRBV20-1 and TRBJ1-1; no clear D gene. The CDR3 totals 11 residues. V was pared by 6 bases and J by 2 bases, with 7 bases between. Germline V gene lookup returns CDR1 DFQATT and CDR2 SNEGSKA (reference sequence).

The V call is TRBV5-1, the J call TRBJ2-5; no definite D call. The DNA end is a closer match to TRBJ2-7, so the J assignment may be wrong. Germline V gene sequence: CDR1 SGHRS, CDR2 YFSETQ. The CDR3 contains 13 residues. The CDR3 sequence is CASRPSFSYEQYF. The CDR3 DNA follows: TGCGCCAGCAGACCTTCATTCTCCTACGAGCAGTACTTC.

In the case of this clone: This CDR3 is also generated by other DNA sequences in the sample. The rearrangement uses TRBV20-1 and TRBJ1-2; D remains unclear. V lost 4 bases, J lost 3 bases, and 3 bases lay in between. The CDR3 is made up of 10 amino acids. CDR1 and CDR2 from the germline V gene are DFQATT and SNEGSKA (reference sequence). CDR3 residues: CSAIDYGYTF. The CDR3 region has the DNA TGCAGTGCTATAGACTATGGCTACACCTTC.

In its sample, this clone was seen once. The CDR3 protein is CASSDTPSGGKETGELFF. Written as DNA, the CDR3 is TGTGCCAGCAGTGACACCCCTTCCGGGGGAAAAGAGACCGGGGAGCTGTTTTTT. V gene TRBV6-4 combines with J gene TRBJ2-2; maybe TRBD2 (6 bases). In germline, CDR1 is MRHNA, CDR2 SNTAGT. The CDR3 spans 18 residues. Deletions cut 2 bases from V and 5 bases from J, with 21 bases between.

This clone was counted only a few times. The chain employs TRBV19 and TRBJ2-5; 7 bases align to TRBD1. Trimming removed 5 bases from V and 2 bases from J; junction bases left unmatched: 11. The CDR3 contains 16 residues. Germline CDR1 LNHDA, CDR2 SQIVND (reference sequence). The CDR3 here is CASSADRVRGQETQYF. Here the CDR3 DNA reads TGTGCCAGTAGTGCAGACAGGGTGAGGGGACAAGAGACCCAGTACTTC.

The gene calls are TRBV5-1 and TRBJ1-1; TRBD1 matches 9 bases. Germline V gives CDR1 SGHRS, CDR2 YFSETQ. Losses at the gene ends were 5 bases for V and 7 bases for J; bases not matched to a gene: 15. There are 16 residues in the CDR3. CDR3 residues: CASRDGTGGGLSEAFF. Written as DNA, the CDR3 is TGCGCCAGCAGGGATGGAACAGGGGGCGGTCTGAGTGAAGCTTTCTTT.

The gene calls are TRBV2 and TRBJ2-1; 13 nucleotides line up with TRBD2. The V gene's germline CDR1 is SNHLY and CDR2 FYNNEI. V shed 4 bases and J 9 bases; nucleotides not matched to a gene: 6. The CDR3 spans 15 residues. The CDR3 sequence: CASSVTSGRAGEQFF. DNA of the CDR3: TGTGCCAGCAGTGTCACTAGCGGGAGGGCCGGTGAGCAGTTCTTC.

The chain recombines TRBV6-5 with TRBJ1-1, with TRBD1 matching 8 bases. Germline trimming cut 6 bases from V and 3 bases from J; bases unmatched to any gene: 9. The CDR3 has 15 residues. CDR1 and CDR2 (germline): MNHEY, SVGAGI. The CDR3 DNA follows: TGTGCCAGCAGCAAAGAGACAGGGGTTGACACTGAAGCTTTCTTT. Amino acids: CASSKETGVDTEAFF.

V gene TRBV7-3 combines with J gene TRBJ2-2; 7 nucleotides match TRBD2. V lost 5 bases, J lost 4 bases, and 10 bases stayed unmatched. The CDR3 is made up of 16 amino acids. Germline V lookup: CDR1 SGHTA, CDR2 FQGTGA. This CDR3 is CASSPEGLVLTGELFF. In nucleotides, the CDR3 is TGTGCCAGCAGCCCCGAAGGACTAGTTCTCACCGGGGAGCTGTTTTTT.

The chain links TRBV4-3 to TRBJ1-2; unclear D gene. V lost 0 bases, J lost 2 bases, and 10 bases lay in between. Per the germline V gene, CDR1 is LGHNA and CDR2 is YSLEER. The CDR3 is made up of 15 amino acids. CDR3 in amino acids: CASSQEFEVNYGYTF. The CDR3 nucleotides are TGCGCCAGCAGCCAAGAATTCGAGGTCAACTATGGCTACACCTTC.

Notes on this clone: The sample carries other DNA sequences with the same CDR3. This rearrangement joins TRBV30 to TRBJ1-5; 8 bases are shared with TRBD1. The CDR3 consists of 16 residues. CDR1 GTSNPN and CDR2 SVGIG come from the germline V gene (reference sequence). J lost 4 bases, V lost 4 bases, and 12 bases had no gene match. CDR3 loop: CAWTQGAGTGNQPQHF. CDR3 in DNA: TGTGCCTGGACCCAGGGCGCCGGGACAGGTAATCAGCCCCAGCATTTT.

V gene TRBV28 combines with J gene TRBJ1-4, with 12 bases fitting TRBD1. CDR1 is MDHEN and CDR2 is SYDVKM in the germline V gene. CDR3 length equals 13 residues. V dropped 6 bases and J dropped 11; count of bases not matched to a gene: 4. The chain's CDR3 is CASRGTGGGKLFF. The CDR3 region has the DNA TGTGCCAGCAGAGGGACAGGGGGCGGGAAACTGTTTTTT.